One sample yielded the 32 T cell receptor beta chains listed below, sequenced in a study of molecular identifiers for immune sequencing clone quantification (dated 2018 in TCRdb). Preparation of the library involved PCR. TCRdb lists the instrument as Illumina HiSeq 4000. The public reads were quality trimmed at Q25 with fastp and then assembled into clones with MiXCR by TCRdb, keeping productive beta chains. One record per CDR3 amino acid sequence lists the most common genes and DNA. For this sample there are more than 450,000 distinct CDR3 sequences; about a fifth appear just once. The top ten constitute about 0.84% of the sample. The specimen was naive CD8+ T cells from blood, with Jurkat cell RNA spiked in. Interpreted using the paper, the cell subset or site label stands for: FACS-sorted CD8+CD4-CCR7+CD45RA+ naive T cells. All receptors derive from a human donor in good health. Some libraries in this study had Jurkat cell RNA spiked in.

CDR3: CSAEVPGRDNSPLHF. Written as DNA, the CDR3 is TGCAGTGCGGAGGTCCCCGGGAGGGATAATTCACCCCTCCACTTT. The chain links TRBV20-1 to TRBJ1-6; no definite D call. This CDR3 has 15 amino acids. Germline CDR1 and CDR2: DFQATT and SNEGSKA (reference sequence). The V end was cut by 6 bases, the J end by 5 bases, with 17 bases between.

The table lists this clonotype with a few counts. This rearrangement joins TRBV7-3 to TRBJ2-5, with D perhaps TRBD2 (6 bases). V was clipped by 4 bases and J by 4 bases, with 13 bases between them. This CDR3 is 14 amino acids long. Germline CDR1 is SGHTA and CDR2 is FQGTGA. CDR3 region: CASSSPGLPETQYF. Written as DNA, the CDR3 is TGTGCCAGCAGCTCCCCGGGACTGCCAGAGACCCAGTACTTC.

The table lists this clonotype with many counts. The J gene is TRBJ2-5, the V gene TRBV14, with a possible D match to TRBD1 (5 bases). The CDR3 has 15 amino acids. Trimming cost V 4 bases and J 5 bases, with 17 bases left between them. Germline loops: CDR1 SGHDN, CDR2 FVKESK. The CDR3 region is CASSPWGLERETQYF. Written as DNA, the CDR3 is TGTGCCAGCAGCCCTTGGGGCCTGGAGAGGGAGACCCAGTACTTC.

The chain is built from TRBV7-9 and TRBJ2-7; 10 positions match TRBD2. In germline, CDR1 is SEHNR, CDR2 FQNEAQ (reference sequence). V trimming: 2 bases; J trimming: 3 bases; junction bases outside the gene matches: 4. The length of the CDR3 is 15 residues. CDR3 coding DNA: TGTGCCAGCAGCTTATTACCTAGCGGGAGCTACGAGCAGTACTTC. Protein product: CASSLLPSGSYEQYF.

V usage is TRBV9 and J usage is TRBJ2-1, with 7 bases aligning to TRBD2. Germline lookup yields CDR1 SGDLS and CDR2 YYNGEE. The CDR3 runs to 16 residues. Losses at the gene ends were 0 bases for V and 0 bases for J; bases not matched to a gene: 3. Written as DNA, the CDR3 is TGTGCCAGCAGCGTAGAGGGCGGGAGCTCCTACAATGAGCAGTTCTTC. Translating gives CASSVEGGSSYNEQFF.

The table lists this clonotype with a few counts. J is TRBJ2-3 and V is TRBV21-1; the table's D call, TRBD2, was not checked against the DNA. TRBV21-1 is given as a pseudogene. The CDR3 sequence is 24 residues long. DNA of the CDR3: TGTGCCAGCAGCAAAGCCCGGGGGGGACTAGCGGGGGGGCGGGAGTGTACTAGCACAGATACGCAGTATTTT. Protein sequence: CASSKARGGLAGGRECTSTDTQYF.

This rearrangement joins TRBV25-1 to TRBJ2-7; D gene unclear. V was clipped by 4 bases and J by 1 base, with 8 bases between them. Germline V gives CDR1 MGHDK, CDR2 SYGVNS. CDR3 length: 13 residues. CDR3 in DNA: TGTGCCAGCAGTGCGGTACCTTCCTACGAGCAGTACTTC. Residues: CASSAVPSYEQYF.

This clonotype occurred many times. J is TRBJ2-1 and V is TRBV6-6, with 14 bases aligning to TRBD2. Germline CDR1 and CDR2: MNHNY and SVGAGI (reference sequence). V shed 6 bases and J 10 bases; nucleotides not matched to a gene: 5. The CDR3 is 14 residues long. This CDR3 is CASRPGLAGEEQFF. The CDR3 nucleotides are TGTGCCAGCAGGCCGGGACTAGCGGGAGAGGAGCAGTTCTTC.

Ten or more counts support this clonotype. CDR3 sequence: CASSFLAGTTGTQYF. CDR3 bases: TGTGCCAGCAGCTTTCTAGCGGGAACCACGGGTACGCAGTATTTT. The chain couples TRBV7-9 to TRBJ2-3; 9 bases are a match to TRBD2. Germline CDR1 is SEHNR and CDR2 is FQNEAQ (reference sequence). The CDR3 covers 15 residues. The ends lost 3 bases at V and 8 bases at J; junction bases unmatched: 9.

There are a few counts of this clonotype. CDR3 coding DNA: TGTGCCACCAGTGATTTGCGGACAGACACAGATACGCAGTATTTT. Translation gives CATSDLRTDTDTQYF. V gene TRBV24-1 combines with J gene TRBJ2-3; D perhaps matches TRBD1 (6 bases). Germline CDR1 KGHDR, CDR2 SFDVKD. The CDR3 spans 15 residues. With 0 bases removed from V and 2 bases from J, the gap between germline ends came to 8 bases.

Comments on this clonotype: This clone may be a read error of a much larger clone one base away. The CDR3 DNA reads as TGTGCCAGCAGTGGTACTAGCGGGAGAGCCTACAATGGGCAGTTCTTC. Its translation: CASSGTSGRAYNGQFF. This rearrangement joins TRBV25-1 to TRBJ2-1; 11 nucleotides align to TRBD2. Germline CDR1 is MGHDK and CDR2 is SYGVNS. The CDR3 spans 16 residues. Filled out from reference TRBV25-1 and TRBJ2-1, the complete variable domain reads EADIYQTPRYLVIGTGKKITLECSQTMGHDKMYWYQQDPGMELHLIHYSYGVNSTEKGDLSSESTVSRIRTEHFPLTLESARPSHTSQYLCASSGTSGRAYNGQFFGPGTRLTVL.

This clonotype has more than one count but fewer than ten. The chain couples TRBV28 to TRBJ1-1; possible D gene TRBD1, 6 bases. The CDR3 length is 18 residues. Germline lookup yields CDR1 MDHEN and CDR2 SYDVKM. Between the trimmed V and J ends, which lost 2 bases and 1 base, there was a span of 20 bases. CDR3 nucleotides: TGTGCCAGCAGTTTAATTGGTGGGACACAAGACAAGAACACTGAAGCTTTCTTT. Encoded protein: CASSLIGGTQDKNTEAFF.

Points on this clonotype: A clone one base away is much larger, so this may be a read error. This likely comes from a read error, as the CDR3 has no conserved phenylalanine or tryptophan at its end. The chain combines TRBV29-1 with TRBJ2-3; TRBD2 aligns across 10 bases. The CDR3 has 13 residues. V was pared by 4 bases and J by 5 bases, with 3 bases of the junction left unmatched. CDR1 and CDR2 (germline): SQVTM, ANQGSEA. This CDR3 is CSVVLAGEDTQYL. The CDR3 DNA follows: TGCAGCGTTGTCCTAGCGGGGGAAGATACGCAGTATCTT.

This clonotype has more than one count but fewer than ten. The rearrangement uses TRBV15 and TRBJ2-7; tentative D call: TRBD1 (5 bases). Germline V lookup: CDR1 LNHNV, CDR2 YYDKDF (reference sequence). Between the trimmed V and J ends, which lost 5 bases and 4 bases, there was a span of 18 bases. The CDR3 has 15 residues. CDR3 sequence reads: CATSGDSRGAYEQYF. The CDR3 DNA reads as TGTGCCACCAGCGGCGACAGCCGAGGAGCATACGAGCAGTACTTC.

This clonotype came up a few times. The chain combines TRBV5-1 with TRBJ2-3; 11 bases fit TRBD1. J was trimmed by 4 bases and V by 3 bases; bases with no gene match: 13. This CDR3 has 18 amino acids. Looked up from germline, CDR1 is SGHRS and CDR2 is YFSETQ. CDR3 sequence reads: CASSSKRTGGATADTQYF. The CDR3 DNA reads as TGCGCCAGCAGCTCCAAAAGGACAGGGGGCGCCACCGCAGATACGCAGTATTTT. Looking up the rest from reference TRBV5-1 and TRBJ2-3 gives the full variable domain: KAGVTQTPRYLIKTRGQQVTLSCSPISGHRSVSWYQQTPGQGLQFLFEYFSETQRNKGNFPGRFSGRQFSNSRSEMNVSTLELGDSALYLCASSSKRTGGATADTQYFGPGTRLTVL.

In its sample, this clonotype was seen many times. J is TRBJ2-3 and V is TRBV11-2; TRBD1 is a possible D gene (6 bases). There are 13 residues in the CDR3. Germline V lookup: CDR1 SGHAT, CDR2 FQNNGV. The CDR3: CAGAGSPTDTQYF. The CDR3, as DNA: TGTGCGGGGGCCGGCTCCCCCACAGATACGCAGTATTTT.

To note about this clonotype: A much larger clone sits a single nucleotide away, making a read error possible. The conserved phenylalanine or tryptophan is not found at the CDR3 terminus, so this likely reflects a read error. The chain carries TRBV15 and TRBJ1-1; D may be TRBD1 (6 bases). The CDR3 has 16 amino acids. V was clipped by 4 bases and J by 0 bases, with 15 bases between them. Germline CDR1 LNHNV, CDR2 YYDKDF (reference sequence). Written as DNA, the CDR3 is TGTGCCACCAGCAAAGATCTGGGGGCGGTGAACACTGAAGCTTTCGTT. The encoded protein is CATSKDLGAVNTEAFV.

Points on this clonotype: Without the conserved terminal phenylalanine or tryptophan, this CDR3 likely stems from a read error. This chain uses TRBV28 with TRBJ2-6; TRBD1 is a possible D gene (6 bases). V was trimmed by 5 bases and J by 2 bases, leaving 19 bases between them. CDR3 length equals 18 residues. Per germline, CDR1 MDHEN and CDR2 SYDVKM. The CDR3 here is CASSGRDRFMAGANVLTL. The CDR3, as DNA: TGTGCCAGCAGTGGAAGAGACAGGTTTATGGCTGGGGCCAACGTCCTGACTCTC.

The rearrangement joins TRBV9 to TRBJ1-1; D is unresolved. Per germline, CDR1 SGDLS and CDR2 YYNGEE. Deletions cut 4 bases from V and 10 bases from J, with 23 bases between. The CDR3 is 15 amino acids. CDR3 DNA sequence: TGTGCCAGCAGCCCTAACGCATTGAGGCTTTCTGGAGCTTTCTTT. It specifies CASSPNALRLSGAFF. Based on the CDR3 plus reference TRBV9 and TRBJ1-1, the full variable domain is DSGVTQTPKHLITATGQRVTLRCSPRSGDLSVYWYQQSLDQGLQFLIQYYNGEERAKGNILERFSAQQFPDLHSELNLSSLELGDSALYFCASSPNALRLSGAFFGQGTRLTVV.

In regard to this clonotype: A read error is likely, as this CDR3 ends without the conserved phenylalanine or tryptophan. The chain links TRBV5-6 to TRBJ2-1; 8 bases are shared with TRBD1. The V and J ends lost 4 bases and 8 bases, in that order; junction bases with no gene match: 8. Germline loops: CDR1 SGHDT, CDR2 YYEEEE. The CDR3 spans 14 residues. The CDR3 sequence is CASSPGQANHEQFL. The CDR3 DNA is TGTGCCAGCAGCCCGGGACAGGCTAATCATGAGCAGTTCCTC.

V and J are TRBV6-2 or TRBV6-3 and TRBJ2-1, with D tentatively TRBD1 (6 bases). Germline CDR1 is MNHEY and CDR2 is SVGEGT. The CDR3 spans 14 residues. V was trimmed by 5 bases and J by 2 bases, leaving 10 bases between them. The CDR3 DNA reads as TGTGCCAGCAGTCGGACAGATACCTACAATGAGCAGTTCTTC. Protein product: CASSRTDTYNEQFF.

This clonotype was counted a few times. The rearrangement uses TRBV28 and TRBJ2-1, with 7 bases identical to TRBD1. This CDR3 contains 19 residues. V trimming: 4 bases; J trimming: 7 bases; junction bases outside the gene matches: 22. Germline V gene lookup returns CDR1 MDHEN and CDR2 SYDVKM. For the CDR3, the DNA is TGTGCCAGCAGTTCCTCCACGATGTCCGGGACAGCGATAAGTAATGAGCAGTTCTTC. This encodes CASSSSTMSGTAISNEQFF.

This chain joins TRBV20-1 and TRBJ2-5, with D maybe TRBD1 (5 bases). This CDR3 region has 15 residues. Per germline, CDR1 DFQATT and CDR2 SNEGSKA (reference sequence). Deletions cut 0 bases from V and 2 bases from J, with 13 bases between. The CDR3 nucleotides read TGCAGTGCTAGAGACGCAGGGAAGGGGCAAGAGACCCAGTACTTC. This sequence encodes CSARDAGKGQETQYF.

This clonotype was counted many times. This chain joins TRBV12-3 or TRBV12-4 and TRBJ2-2; 13 bases align to TRBD2. Trimming removed 4 bases from V and 8 bases from J; junction bases left unmatched: 7. The CDR3 consists of 16 residues. Here the CDR3 reads CASSSGLAGHSGELFF. As DNA, the CDR3 is TGTGCCAGCAGTTCGGGACTAGCGGGACATTCTGGGGAGCTGTTTTTT.

This clonotype was seen at least ten times. The gene calls are TRBV7-3 and TRBJ1-1; a possible D gene is TRBD1 (5 bases). From germline, CDR1 is SGHTA and CDR2 FQGTGA. There are 15 residues in the CDR3. V was cut by 0 bases and J by 4 bases, with 12 bases left in between. This CDR3 reads CASSLTGGFSTEAFF. The DNA of the CDR3 is TGTGCCAGCAGCTTAACGGGGGGTTTTAGCACTGAAGCTTTCTTT.

Comments on this clonotype: This may stem from a read error, because a much larger clone lies one nucleotide away. The V gene is TRBV4-1, the J gene TRBJ2-5, with 7 bases identical to TRBD2. This CDR3 is 12 amino acids long. Germline CDR1 reads MGHRA; CDR2 reads YSYEKL. V gave up 11 bases and J gave up 7 bases; unmatched junction bases: 10. In DNA, the CDR3 is TGCGCCTGCAACGGACTAGAGGGGACCCAGTACTTC. The encoded protein is CACNGLEGTQYF.

A note on this clonotype: Just one base apart from a much larger clone, this may be a read error. This chain connects TRBV2 to TRBJ2-3; 10 bases line up with TRBD2. The CDR3 covers 15 residues. The V gene's germline CDR1 is SNHLY and CDR2 FYNNEI. The J segment lost 4 bases and the V segment lost 4 bases, leaving 5 bases of the junction unmatched. The CDR3 nucleotides are TGTGCCAGCAGTGCCAGGACTAGCGGTTCAGATACGCAGTATTTT. This codes for CASSARTSGSDTQYF.

Details on this clonotype: A much larger clone lies one base from this, so it may be a read error. This chain connects TRBV12-3 or TRBV12-4 to TRBJ2-1, with D perhaps TRBD1 (6 bases). This CDR3 is built from 15 residues. The V and J ends lost 5 bases and 8 bases respectively, with 19 bases between them. In nucleotides, the CDR3 is TGTGCCAGCAGTATCGGCAGGGGATTAATGGATGAGCAGTTCTTC. Its protein product is CASSIGRGLMDEQFF.

This clonotype was seen ten or more times. The V and J genes are TRBV27 and TRBJ1-1; D is undetermined. The CDR3 totals 13 residues. V was clipped by 4 bases and J by 1 base, with 7 bases between them. Germline assignment: CDR1 MNHEY and CDR2 SMNVEV (reference sequence). CDR3 in DNA: TGTGCCAGCAGTTACAAACCGAACACTGAAGCTTTCTTT. It codes for CASSYKPNTEAFF.

This clonotype was detected a few times. V usage is TRBV10-1 and J usage is TRBJ2-1; 8 positions agree with TRBD2. Germline V CDR1 and CDR2: WNHNN, SYGVQD (reference sequence). The CDR3 has 15 amino acids. After removal of 2 bases from V and 5 bases from J, the junction contained 5 bases not matched to a gene. The CDR3 coding sequence is TGCGCCAGCAGTGAGCTTAGCGGGGTAGACAATGAGCAGTTCTTC. It is translated as CASSELSGVDNEQFF.

CDR3 sequence reads: CASRRMGGYTF. CDR3 DNA sequence: TGTGCCAGCAGAAGAATGGGTGGCTACACCTTC. The V call is TRBV12-3 or TRBV12-4, the J call TRBJ1-2; D call uncertain. Trimming took off 6 bases at V and 7 bases at J, with 9 bases between the two ends. This CDR3 region has 11 residues.

Ten or more counts support this clonotype. The V call is TRBV29-1, the J call TRBJ2-4; no definite D call. This CDR3 has 14 amino acids. The V gene lost 4 bases and the J gene lost 0 bases, with 10 bases spanning the gap. Germline lookup yields CDR1 SQVTM and CDR2 ANQGSEA. CDR3 nucleotide sequence: TGCAGCGTTGCCCAGACGGGAGCCAAAAACATTCAGTACTTC. Its protein product is CSVAQTGAKNIQYF.